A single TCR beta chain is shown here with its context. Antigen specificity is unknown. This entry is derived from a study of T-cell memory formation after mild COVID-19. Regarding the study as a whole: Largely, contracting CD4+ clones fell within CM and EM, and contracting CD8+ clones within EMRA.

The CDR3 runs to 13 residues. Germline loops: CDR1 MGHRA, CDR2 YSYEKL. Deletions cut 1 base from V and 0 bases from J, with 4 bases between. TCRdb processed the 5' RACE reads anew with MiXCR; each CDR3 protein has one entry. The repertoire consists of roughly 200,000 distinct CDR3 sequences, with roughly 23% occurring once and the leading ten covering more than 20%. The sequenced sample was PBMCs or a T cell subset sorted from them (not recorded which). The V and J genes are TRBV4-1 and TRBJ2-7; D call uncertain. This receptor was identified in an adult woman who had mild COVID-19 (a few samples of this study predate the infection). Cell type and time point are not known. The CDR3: CASSQAISYEQYF. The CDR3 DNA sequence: TGCGCCAGCAGCCAAGCCATCTCCTACGAGCAGTACTTC.